A single sample gave rise to the 6 T cell receptor beta chains below, sequenced in a study of monozygotic twins with inflammatory bowel disease. TCRdb reprocessed the 5' RACE reads; each CDR3 protein has one entry and no DNA is given. This listing includes about 450,000 distinct CDR3 sequences. Specimen: blood. All receptors come from a human donor with ulcerative colitis or Crohn's disease, or a healthy co-twin of an affected twin (not recorded which).

The chain couples TRBV19 to TRBJ2-3; no DNA is available, so the TRBD2 call from TCRdb remains unchecked. This CDR3 contains 16 residues. Germline V gene lookup returns CDR1 LNHDA and CDR2 SQIVND (reference sequence). The CDR3 reads CASSISRTYFTDTQYF.

V and J are TRBV6-1 and TRBJ1-4; TCRdb gives TRBD1 as the D gene, but with no DNA this cannot be confirmed. The CDR3 length is 15 residues. Germline CDR1 MNHNS, CDR2 SASEGT. The chain's CDR3 is CASSERDRGLEKLFF.

The chain recombines TRBV28 with TRBJ1-3. The CDR3 sequence is 17 residues long. Germline CDR1 is MDHEN and CDR2 is SYDVKM. Here the CDR3 reads CASTTALRATSGNTIYF.

This chain uses TRBV27 with TRBJ2-3. Germline-derived CDR1 and CDR2 are MNHEY and SMNVEV (reference sequence). CDR3 size: 17 residues. CDR3 sequence: CASSLLGSYTSTDTQYF.

The J gene is TRBJ2-7, the V gene TRBV27; as DNA is missing, the TRBD1 call by TCRdb cannot be tested. Germline CDR1 reads MNHEY; CDR2 reads SMNVEV (reference sequence). The CDR3 has 17 amino acids. The CDR3 sequence is CASASLSLTGGTYEQYF.

The rearrangement joins TRBV19 to TRBJ1-1. CDR1 LNHDA and CDR2 SQIVND come from the germline V gene (reference sequence). There are 12 residues in the CDR3. CDR3: CASSTGLTEAFF.